This T cell receptor beta chain was identified in a study of blood T cell repertoires in COVID-19. This CDR3 spans 16 amino acids. Germline CDR1 SNHLY, CDR2 FYNNEI. The V and J ends lost 6 bases and 6 bases, in that order; junction bases with no gene match: 12. Here immunoSEQ multiplex PCR was the method, and the copy in TCRdb shows in-frame clones only, minus some. The sample consists of fewer than 400,000 clones, around nine tenths of them appearing once. Sample: PBMCs or T cells enriched from blood (not recorded which). This sequence originates from a woman aged 50 to 65 who had recovered from COVID-19. V and J are TRBV2 and TRBJ2-7; 12 nucleotides match TRBD1. CDR3 sequence reads: CASREQPGQGAGEQYF. Here the CDR3 DNA reads TGTGCCAGCAGGGAACAACCGGGACAGGGGGCGGGCGAGCAGTACTTC. The entire variable domain, with the rest obtained from reference TRBV2 and TRBJ2-7, is as follows: EPEVTQTPSHQVTQMGQEVILRCVPISNHLYFYWYRQILGQKVEFLVSFYNNEISEKSEIFDDQFSVERPDGSNFTLKIRSTKLEDSAMYFCASREQPGQGAGEQYFGPGTRLTVT.